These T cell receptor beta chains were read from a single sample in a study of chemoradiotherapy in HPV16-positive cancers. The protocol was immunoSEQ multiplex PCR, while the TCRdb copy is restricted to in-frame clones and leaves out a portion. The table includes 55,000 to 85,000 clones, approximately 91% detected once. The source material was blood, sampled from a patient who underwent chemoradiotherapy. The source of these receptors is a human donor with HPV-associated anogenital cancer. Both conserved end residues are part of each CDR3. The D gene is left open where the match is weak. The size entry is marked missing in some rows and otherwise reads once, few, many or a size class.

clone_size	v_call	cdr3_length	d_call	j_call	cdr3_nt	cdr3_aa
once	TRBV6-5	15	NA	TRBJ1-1	TGTGCCAGCAGTTACTCCGCCAAAACGAACACTGAAGCTTTCTTT	CASSYSAKTNTEAFF
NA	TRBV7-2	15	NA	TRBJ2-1	TGTGCCAGCAGCTTAGGGGGCGGGGACTACAATGAGCAGTTCTTC	CASSLGGGDYNEQFF
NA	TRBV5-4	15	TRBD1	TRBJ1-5	TGTGCCAGCAGCCATGGACAGGGGGCGAATCAGCCCCAGCATTTT	CASSHGQGANQPQHF
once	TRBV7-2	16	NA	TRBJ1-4	TGTGCCAGCAGCTTAGGAAACATTCGGGAAGGAGAAAAACTGTTTTTT	CASSLGNIREGEKLFF
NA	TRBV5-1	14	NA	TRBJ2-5	TGCGCCAGCAGCTTGGAGTCAGTTCAAGAGACCCAGTACTTC	CASSLESVQETQYF
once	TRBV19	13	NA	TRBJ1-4	TGTGCCAGTAGTATAGGCAGGGATAATCGACTGTTTTTT	CASSIGRDNRLFF
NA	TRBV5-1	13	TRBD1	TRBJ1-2	TGCGCCAGCAGCCCGGACAGGGTGGATGGCTACACCTTC	CASSPDRVDGYTF
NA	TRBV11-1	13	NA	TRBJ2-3	TGTGCCAGCAGCTTTCAGGGAACAGATACGCAGTATTTT	CASSFQGTDTQYF
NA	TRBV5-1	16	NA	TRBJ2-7	TGCGCCAGCAGCTTGAGGGGGGGCTACAGCTCCTACGAGCAGTACTTC	CASSLRGGYSSYEQYF
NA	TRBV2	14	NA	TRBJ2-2	TGTGCCAGTAGGGGCGCAAAGAACACCGGGGAGCTGTTTTTT	CASRGAKNTGELFF
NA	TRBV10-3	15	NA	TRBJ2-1	TGTGCCATCAGCAACCCCTTAGGAGGGTCCAATGAGCAGTTCTTC	CAISNPLGGSNEQFF
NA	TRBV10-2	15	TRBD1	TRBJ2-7	TGCGCCAGCAGTGGGACCGGGACAGGGACGAGGGAGCAGTACTTC	CASSGTGTGTREQYF
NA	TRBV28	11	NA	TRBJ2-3	TGTGCCAGCAGTTTCGGTAATACGCAGTATTTT	CASSFGNTQYF
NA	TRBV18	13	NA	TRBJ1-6	TGTGCCAGCTCACCGACAGTAGATTCACCCCTCCACTTT	CASSPTVDSPLHF
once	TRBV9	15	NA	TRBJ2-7	TGTGCCAGCAGCGTAGGGCAGTCCGTCTCCTACGAGCAGTACTTC	CASSVGQSVSYEQYF
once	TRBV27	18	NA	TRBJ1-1	TGTGCCAGCAGTCGGGTATGGGGCCAGGGCAGGTTTAACACTGAAGCTTTCTTT	CASSRVWGQGRFNTEAFF
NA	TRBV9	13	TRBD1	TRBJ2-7	TGTGCCAGCAGCAAAGACAGGGGCTACGAGCAGTACTTC	CASSKDRGYEQYF
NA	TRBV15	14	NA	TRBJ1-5	TGTGCCACCAGCAGAGAACAGAGCAATCAGCCCCAGCATTTT	CATSREQSNQPQHF
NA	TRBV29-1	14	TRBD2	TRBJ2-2	TGCAGCGTTGAGACGGGAGGGCACACCGGGGAGCTGTTTTTT	CSVETGGHTGELFF
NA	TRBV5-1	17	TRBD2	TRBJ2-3	TGCGCCAGCAGCCCGGGACTAGCGGGAGGGGTAGGAGATACGCAGTATTTT	CASSPGLAGGVGDTQYF
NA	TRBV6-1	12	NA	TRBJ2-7	TGTGCCAGCAGTGAGCAGGGAGGCGAGCAGTACTTC	CASSEQGGEQYF
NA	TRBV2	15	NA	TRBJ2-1	TGTGCCAGCAGTGTAACCGGGACACACTACAATGAGCAGTTCTTC	CASSVTGTHYNEQFF
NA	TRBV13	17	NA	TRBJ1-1	TGTGCCAGCAGCCTACAACAGATCTCGGGGTTGAACACTGAAGCTTTCTTT	CASSLQQISGLNTEAFF
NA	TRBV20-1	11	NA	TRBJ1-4	TGCAGTGCTAGATGGGAAGAAAAACTGTTTTTT	CSARWEEKLFF
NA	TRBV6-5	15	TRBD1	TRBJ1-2	TGTGCCAGCAGTTCGTCGAGACAGGGGCTACATGGCTACACCTTC	CASSSSRQGLHGYTF
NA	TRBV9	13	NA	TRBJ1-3	TGTGCCAGCACCCCCTCCTCTGGAAACACCATATATTTT	CASTPSSGNTIYF
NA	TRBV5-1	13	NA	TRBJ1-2	TGCGCCAGCAGTTTCAGGGAACGGTATGGCTACACCTTC	CASSFRERYGYTF
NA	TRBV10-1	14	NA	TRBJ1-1	TGCGCCAGCAGTGCTCGGGCATGGAACACTGAAGCTTTCTTT	CASSARAWNTEAFF
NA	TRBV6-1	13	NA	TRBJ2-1	TGTGCCAGCAGTTCCTTCCCCTACAATGAGCAGTTCTTC	CASSSFPYNEQFF
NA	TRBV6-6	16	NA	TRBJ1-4	TGTGCCAGCAGTTCCCTCGGCGTAGGGGGTAATGAAAAACTGTTTTTT	CASSSLGVGGNEKLFF
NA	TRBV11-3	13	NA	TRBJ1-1	TGTGCCAGCAGCCCTTCTTCGTGGGGGGAAGCTTTCTTT	CASSPSSWGEAFF
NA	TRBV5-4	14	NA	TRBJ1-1	TGTGCCAGCAGCTCGGTCTATAGCGGCACTGAAGCTTTCTTT	CASSSVYSGTEAFF
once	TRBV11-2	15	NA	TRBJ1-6	TGTGCCAGCAGCGCCCTCCAGGGTTTAGGTTCACCCCTCCACTTT	CASSALQGLGSPLHF
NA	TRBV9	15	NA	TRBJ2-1	TGTGCCAGCAGCGTAGAGGCTGCCCCCTACAATGAGCAGTTCTTC	CASSVEAAPYNEQFF
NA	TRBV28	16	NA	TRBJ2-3	TGTGCCAGCAGCCGAACCGGGACAGTGGGGACTAGGGCGCAGTATTTT	CASSRTGTVGTRAQYF
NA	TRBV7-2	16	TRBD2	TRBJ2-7	TGTGCCAGCAGCTTAGACACTAGCGGGCCCGCCTACGAGCAGTACTTC	CASSLDTSGPAYEQYF
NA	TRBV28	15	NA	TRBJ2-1	TGTGCCAGCAACCCAACTAGAAAAGGGAGGAATGAGCAGTTCTTC	CASNPTRKGRNEQFF
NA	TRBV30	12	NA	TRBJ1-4	TGTGCCTGGAGTATCCTTAATGAAAAACTGTTTTTT	CAWSILNEKLFF
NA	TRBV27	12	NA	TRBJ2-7	TGTGCCAGCAGTCCTTCGGCGTACGAGCAGTACTTC	CASSPSAYEQYF
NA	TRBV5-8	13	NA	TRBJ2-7	TGTGCCAGCAGCTACGAACAACCCCAACGGCAGTACTTC	CASSYEQPQRQYF
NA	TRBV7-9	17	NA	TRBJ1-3	TGTGCCAGCAGCTTAAATGGTGCCTCGGTCTCTGGAAACACCATATATTTT	CASSLNGASVSGNTIYF
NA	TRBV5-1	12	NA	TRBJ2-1	TGCGCCAGCAGCTTGGGGGCCAGTGAGCAGTTCTTC	CASSLGASEQFF
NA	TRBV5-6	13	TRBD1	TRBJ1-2	TGTGCCAGCAGCCGGACAGGGGAACTTGGCTACACCTTC	CASSRTGELGYTF
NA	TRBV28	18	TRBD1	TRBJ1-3	TGTGCCAGCAGTCGAAGACAGGGGGCGAGCCTCTCTGGAAACACCATATATTTT	CASSRRQGASLSGNTIYF
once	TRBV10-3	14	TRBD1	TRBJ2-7	TGTGCCATCAGTTACGGGACAGGGCCCTACGAGCAGTACTTC	CAISYGTGPYEQYF
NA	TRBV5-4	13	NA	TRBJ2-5	TGTGCCAGCAGCCCAGCGGAACAAGAGACCCAGTACTTC	CASSPAEQETQYF
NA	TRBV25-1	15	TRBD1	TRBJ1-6	TGTGCCAGCTCAAAAGGGGGACAGGGGACCTCACCCCTCCACTTT	CASSKGGQGTSPLHF
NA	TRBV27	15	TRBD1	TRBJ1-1	TGTGCCAGCAGTTCCTCCCGACAGGGAGTTAGTGAAGCTTTCTTT	CASSSSRQGVSEAFF
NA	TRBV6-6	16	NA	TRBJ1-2	TGTGCCAGCAGTTACTCGGCGGACCCTTCGTGGTCTGGCTACACCTTC	CASSYSADPSWSGYTF
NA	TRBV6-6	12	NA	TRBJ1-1	TGTGCCAGCAGTCAGGGGAGCACTGAAGCTTTCTTT	CASSQGSTEAFF